Below, 6 T cell receptor beta chains from the same sample are listed, as sequenced in a study of low-dose radiotherapy and immunotherapy resistance in tumors. Described time point: before trial treatment. With TRAV- and TRBV-specific primers, first-strand cDNA was made, covering the alpha and beta chains. TCRs underwent 15 to 25 PCR cycles of amplification with a constant-region primer and V-primer adapter. TCRdb re-called the reads through MiXCR, storing one row per CDR3 protein. The sample contains about 89,000 distinct CDR3 sequences, under 10% of which appear only once. Specimen: PBMCs, collected before treatment. Receptors were obtained from a male donor with prostate cancer.

This clonotype has at least ten counts. For the CDR3, the DNA is TGTGCCAGCAGCCCCCAAGAGACCCAGTACTTC. This sequence encodes CASSPQETQYF. This sequence joins TRBV18 and TRBJ2-5; D not resolved. Germline-derived CDR1 and CDR2 are KGHSH and LQKENI. Trimming cost V 8 bases and J 1 base, with 5 bases left between them. This CDR3 contains 11 residues.

V usage is TRBV5-1 and J usage is TRBJ2-1, with TRBD2 matching 10 bases. Germline CDR1 SGHRS, CDR2 YFSETQ. The junction had 9 bases not matched to a gene; V was cut back by 4 bases and J by 2 bases. The CDR3 is 17 amino acids. The DNA for the CDR3 is TGCGCCAGCAGCAGGTCTAGCGGGAGAGTGGCCTACAATGAGCAGTTCTTC. Its translation is CASSRSSGRVAYNEQFF.

This clonotype has a count of ten or more. This rearrangement joins TRBV6-2 or TRBV6-3 to TRBJ2-7, with TRBD1 matching 9 bases. The CDR3 is made up of 15 amino acids. Germline V gene sequence: CDR1 MNHEY, CDR2 SVGEGT. V trimming: 2 bases; J trimming: 2 bases; junction bases outside the gene matches: 4. CDR3 sequence (DNA): TGTGCCAGCAGTTACCACGGACAGGGGCCCTACGAGCAGTACTTC. This sequence encodes CASSYHGQGPYEQYF.

This clonotype has at least ten counts. The chain recombines TRBV6-2 or TRBV6-3 with TRBJ2-1; 9 bases match TRBD1. Germline CDR1 is MNHEY and CDR2 is SVGEGT. The CDR3 is made up of 18 amino acids. J gave up 5 bases and V 3 bases, and 14 bases lay outside the gene matches. CDR3 region: CASSYSAWRQGVHNEQFF. The CDR3 coding sequence is TGTGCCAGCAGTTATTCGGCGTGGAGACAGGGGGTCCACAATGAGCAGTTCTTC.

This clonotype was seen ten or more times. J is TRBJ1-4 and V is TRBV28; 12 bases are shared with TRBD1. This CDR3 spans 13 amino acids. Trimming cost V 10 bases and J 7 bases; bases outside gene matches: 4. The V gene's germline CDR1 is MDHEN and CDR2 SYDVKM. CDR3 region: CAIGTGGFEKLFF. In nucleotides, the CDR3 is TGTGCCATTGGGACAGGGGGCTTTGAAAAACTGTTTTTT.

This clonotype was seen at least ten times. The rearrangement links TRBV19 to TRBJ1-1, with TRBD1 matching over 9 bases. The V segment lost 5 bases and the J segment 4 bases; nucleotides outside the gene matches: 11. CDR1 is LNHDA and CDR2 is SQIVND in the germline V gene (reference sequence). The CDR3 is made up of 16 amino acids. This CDR3 reads CASSSLGTGRGTEAFF. The CDR3 coding sequence is TGTGCCAGTAGTTCTCTCGGGACAGGGAGAGGCACTGAAGCTTTCTTT.